This TCR beta chain was captured by sequencing in a study of cytomegalovirus exposure and HLA in healthy donors. This CDR3 is 14 amino acids long. Germline CDR1 reads MNHNY; CDR2 reads SVGAGI (reference sequence). Trimming left V 2 bases short and J 5 bases short, with 10 bases between. A remark on this clone: Its antigen remains unknown.

In the PCR, 60 Vbeta and 13 Jbeta primers were used. Produced via immunoSEQ multiplex PCR; TCRdb's table is partial and in-frame only. The table has some 160,000 clones, 75% to 90% seen once. Points from the study as a whole: The HLA-A and HLA-B alleles of most subjects were reportedly predicted accurately from TCR beta sequences. Immune exposure information comprised only CMV serostatus.

Sequenced sample: PBMCs. This sequence joins TRBV6-6 and TRBJ1-5, with a tentative D call TRBD1 (5 bases). The receptor comes from a male donor in good health and CMV-seropositive. CDR3 nucleotide sequence: TGTGCCAGCAGTTACGAGACAGTTTATCAGCCCCAGCATTTT. This gives the protein CASSYETVYQPQHF.